This T cell receptor beta chain was observed in a study of cytotoxic CD8 clonotypes in ibrutinib-treated CLL. For the study at large: Enrolment comprised over ten relapsed/refractory and over 14 treatment-naive patients; around 18 were IGHV unmutated.

Study conclusions and caveats: At progression, clonality fell back toward baseline after rising at ibrutinib response.

The CDR3 loop spans 16 amino acids. Trimming stripped 6 bases from V and 4 bases from J, with 20 bases between. Germline CDR1 reads SNHLY; CDR2 reads FYNNEI. Sequencing used immunoSEQ multiplex PCR; TCRdb keeps in-frame clones, though not all of them. Here the sample spans some 200,000 clones, approximately 72% being singletons. On this clone itself: Its antigen is not known.

This specimen was PBMCs, taken after 24 months of ibrutinib treatment. The receptor was isolated from a human donor with chronic lymphocytic leukemia. V gene TRBV2 combines with J gene TRBJ2-3; D is unresolved. The CDR3 here is CASSSRLGGSSDTQYF. In DNA, the CDR3 is TGTGCCAGCAGCTCCAGACTCGGTGGATCCTCAGATACGCAGTATTTT.